The rows below give T cell receptor beta chains drawn from one sample of a study of CD8 T cells in Susac syndrome. Each CDR3 protein gets one entry after TCRdb re-called the immunoSEQ multiplex PCR reads with MiXCR. The data hold under 95,000 distinct CDR3 sequences, with just under 95% observed a single time. Material for sequencing was CD8+ T cells from PBMCs. Source of these receptors: a human donor with Susac syndrome. The CDR3 runs from the conserved cysteine through the conserved F or W. D genes are given only for firm matches. Not every row has a clone size; where given, it reads once, few, many or a size class.

j_gene: TRBJ2-7; v_gene: TRBV30; abundance: -; d_gene: -; CDR3nt: TGTGCCTGGAGTGGAGCCCCCAGAGTGTCCTACGAGCAGTACTTC; CDR3aa: CAWSGAPRVSYEQYF
j_gene: TRBJ2-1; v_gene: TRBV19; abundance: -; d_gene: -; CDR3nt: TGTGCCAGTAGTATGGGGGTCCCCTACAATGAGCAGTTCTTC; CDR3aa: CASSMGVPYNEQFF
j_gene: TRBJ2-1; v_gene: TRBV7-9; abundance: -; d_gene: TRBD2; CDR3nt: TGTGCCAGCAGCTTGCCCTCCGGGACTATTAATGAGCAGTTCTTC; CDR3aa: CASSLPSGTINEQFF
j_gene: TRBJ2-1; v_gene: TRBV4-1; abundance: -; d_gene: -; CDR3nt: TGCGCCAGCAGCCAAGAGAATTATGAGCAGTTCTTC; CDR3aa: CASSQENYEQFF
j_gene: TRBJ1-1; v_gene: TRBV11-2; abundance: once; d_gene: -; CDR3nt: TGTGCCAGCACCAACGTGGGTTGGAACACTGAAGCTTTCTTT; CDR3aa: CASTNVGWNTEAFF
j_gene: TRBJ2-7; v_gene: TRBV6-6; abundance: -; d_gene: TRBD2; CDR3nt: TGTGCCAGCAGTTACGCCCTTTCGCGGGAGGGCTACGAGCAGTACTTC; CDR3aa: CASSYALSREGYEQYF
j_gene: TRBJ1-1; v_gene: TRBV20-1; abundance: -; d_gene: -; CDR3nt: TGCAGTGCTAGAGATCAAGGCAGGGGCTATCTGAACACTGAAGCTTTCTTT; CDR3aa: CSARDQGRGYLNTEAFF
j_gene: TRBJ2-7; v_gene: TRBV20-1; abundance: -; d_gene: TRBD2; CDR3nt: TGCAGTGCTGACGCCGGGACTAGCTATAACGAGCAGTACTTC; CDR3aa: CSADAGTSYNEQYF
j_gene: TRBJ2-3; v_gene: TRBV5-4; abundance: -; d_gene: -; CDR3nt: TGTGCCAGCAGCGAGCCACTAGATGGTACGCAGTATTTT; CDR3aa: CASSEPLDGTQYF
j_gene: TRBJ1-1; v_gene: TRBV27; abundance: -; d_gene: -; CDR3nt: TGTGCCAGCAGTTTATGGGGGGCAGTAGAAGGAGCTTTCTTT; CDR3aa: CASSLWGAVEGAFF
j_gene: TRBJ2-1; v_gene: TRBV6-5; abundance: -; d_gene: TRBD2; CDR3nt: TGTGCCAGCAGCCTTGGCGGGAGGAGTGAGCAGTTCTTC; CDR3aa: CASSLGGRSEQFF
j_gene: TRBJ2-1; v_gene: TRBV24-1; abundance: -; d_gene: -; CDR3nt: TGTGCCACCCGCGGGGGCTTGTGGTACAATGAGCAGTTCTTC; CDR3aa: CATRGGLWYNEQFF
j_gene: TRBJ1-2; v_gene: TRBV14; abundance: -; d_gene: TRBD1; CDR3nt: TGTGCCAGCAGCCCCGAGGGGGCCGGCTACACCTTC; CDR3aa: CASSPEGAGYTF
j_gene: TRBJ2-1; v_gene: TRBV13; abundance: -; d_gene: -; CDR3nt: TGTGCCAGCAGCTTCACAGGGTCAAAAATTCATGAGCAGTTCTTC; CDR3aa: CASSFTGSKIHEQFF
j_gene: TRBJ1-5; v_gene: TRBV7-6; abundance: -; d_gene: -; CDR3nt: TGTGCCAGCAGCACCGACCCGGGAGGCCGGGGGAGCAATCAGCCCCAGCATTTT; CDR3aa: CASSTDPGGRGSNQPQHF
j_gene: TRBJ2-7; v_gene: TRBV18; abundance: few; d_gene: TRBD1; CDR3nt: TGTGCCAGCTCCCCACAGGGGACCTACGAGCAGTACTTC; CDR3aa: CASSPQGTYEQYF
j_gene: TRBJ2-7; v_gene: TRBV20-1; abundance: -; d_gene: -; CDR3nt: TGCAGTGCTCCATCCGGGACATCGGGCCTCGAGCAGTACTTC; CDR3aa: CSAPSGTSGLEQYF
j_gene: TRBJ2-7; v_gene: TRBV9; abundance: once; d_gene: -; CDR3nt: TGTGCCAGCAGCAAAGACGGAGCCTACGAGCAGTACTTC; CDR3aa: CASSKDGAYEQYF
j_gene: TRBJ2-2; v_gene: TRBV20-1; abundance: -; d_gene: -; CDR3nt: TGCAGTGCTAGTGAGGCCGGGGAGCTGTTTTTT; CDR3aa: CSASEAGELFF
j_gene: TRBJ2-7; v_gene: TRBV27; abundance: -; d_gene: TRBD1; CDR3nt: TGTGCCAGCAGGGGGACAGGTGACTCCTACGAGCAGTACTTC; CDR3aa: CASRGTGDSYEQYF
j_gene: TRBJ1-2; v_gene: TRBV19; abundance: -; d_gene: -; CDR3nt: TGTGCCAGTAGTCTTGGGGTGATGGGTCACACCTTC; CDR3aa: CASSLGVMGHTF
j_gene: TRBJ2-1; v_gene: TRBV7-2; abundance: -; d_gene: -; CDR3nt: TGTGCCAGCAGCGGCGAGGGTTGGTTCTACAATGAGCAGTTCTTC; CDR3aa: CASSGEGWFYNEQFF
j_gene: TRBJ2-3; v_gene: TRBV13; abundance: -; d_gene: TRBD2; CDR3nt: TGTGCCAGCAGCTCCCTGAGAGCGGGAGAGGGAGATACGCAGTATTTT; CDR3aa: CASSSLRAGEGDTQYF
j_gene: TRBJ2-5; v_gene: TRBV6-2/TRBV6-3; abundance: -; d_gene: TRBD2; CDR3nt: TGTGCCAGCACTCCGGGACTAGCGGGAGGGCCGCAAGAGACCCAGTACTTC; CDR3aa: CASTPGLAGGPQETQYF
j_gene: TRBJ2-1; v_gene: TRBV5-1; abundance: -; d_gene: -; CDR3nt: TGCGCCAGCATGGACGACCTCTACAATGAGCAGTTCTTC; CDR3aa: CASMDDLYNEQFF
j_gene: TRBJ1-5; v_gene: TRBV20-1; abundance: -; d_gene: -; CDR3nt: TGCAGTGCTATCCCCCGGGAAGTCGGTTTCGGCAATCAGCCCCAGCATTTT; CDR3aa: CSAIPREVGFGNQPQHF
j_gene: TRBJ2-3; v_gene: TRBV12-5; abundance: -; d_gene: -; CDR3nt: TGTGCTAGTGGGACAGGAGACAGCACAGATACGCAGTATTTT; CDR3aa: CASGTGDSTDTQYF
j_gene: TRBJ1-1; v_gene: TRBV30; abundance: once; d_gene: -; CDR3nt: TGTGCCCTCGGGCGGGGGCCTGAAGCTTTCTTT; CDR3aa: CALGRGPEAFF
j_gene: TRBJ2-1; v_gene: TRBV19; abundance: -; d_gene: -; CDR3nt: TGTGCCAGTAGTATGGCTAGCGCAACCTACAATGAGCAGTTCTTC; CDR3aa: CASSMASATYNEQFF
j_gene: TRBJ2-5; v_gene: TRBV12-3/TRBV12-4; abundance: -; d_gene: -; CDR3nt: TGTGCCAGCAAAACGAAGTGGGAGACCCAGTACTTC; CDR3aa: CASKTKWETQYF
j_gene: TRBJ1-4; v_gene: TRBV12-3/TRBV12-4; abundance: -; d_gene: -; CDR3nt: TGTGCCAGCAGTTCTGGGGGAGGGGAAAAACTGTTTTTT; CDR3aa: CASSSGGGEKLFF
j_gene: TRBJ2-7; v_gene: TRBV3-1; abundance: -; d_gene: TRBD2; CDR3nt: TGTGCCAGCAGCCAAGATCTGGGACTAGCGGGATCAGAACAGTACTTC; CDR3aa: CASSQDLGLAGSEQYF
j_gene: TRBJ2-7; v_gene: TRBV29-1; abundance: once; d_gene: TRBD2; CDR3nt: TGCAGCGTTCCCATCGGGCCGGGAGGGGAGAACGAGCAGTACTTC; CDR3aa: CSVPIGPGGENEQYF
j_gene: TRBJ1-1; v_gene: TRBV27; abundance: -; d_gene: -; CDR3nt: TGTGCCAGCAGTTTATTGGATACGGGCACTGAAGCTTTCTTT; CDR3aa: CASSLLDTGTEAFF
j_gene: TRBJ1-1; v_gene: TRBV20-1; abundance: -; d_gene: -; CDR3nt: TGCAGTGCTAGATCCTACCCCGAGCTCCCTTTCTTT; CDR3aa: CSARSYPELPFF
j_gene: TRBJ2-7; v_gene: TRBV7-9; abundance: -; d_gene: TRBD2; CDR3nt: TGTGCCAGCAGCTTCCCTATTAGCGGGAGCGATGACGAGCAGTACTTC; CDR3aa: CASSFPISGSDDEQYF